This entry lists 4 T cell receptor beta chains sequenced from one sample in a study of beta chain features in type 1 diabetes. Study-level points and caveats: Among all four CD4+ subsets, Type 1 diabetes patients had TCRB CDR3s that were moderately but significantly shorter.

Sequenced material consisted of expressed TCRB transcripts (all of the isolated RNA was reverse transcribed). TCRdb's copy holds only in-frame clones and misses some; the assay was immunoSEQ multiplex PCR. Of 41,000 or so clones listed, approximately 61% are singletons. Antigens of these TCRs are unknown. Sequencing was carried out using Tregs from blood. These receptors all stem from a young man with type 1 diabetes. Some clones in this sample may be carry-over from other donors' samples.

The chain employs TRBV7-9 and TRBJ1-4, with D possibly matching TRBD1 (6 bases). Germline V gene data show CDR1 as SEHNR and CDR2 as FQNEAQ (reference sequence). Trimming pared 2 bases from V and 5 bases from J, leaving 12 bases between. The CDR3 length is 15 residues. CDR3 DNA sequence: TGTGCCAGCAGCTTATATACAGGGACGAATGAAAAACTGTTTTTT. Translated: CASSLYTGTNEKLFF. Complete variable domain (other parts from reference TRBV7-9 and TRBJ1-4): DTGVSQNPRHKITKRGQNVTFRCDPISEHNRLYWYRQTLGQGPEFLTYFQNEAQLEKSRLLSDRFSAERPKGSFSTLEIQRTEQGDSAMYLCASSLYTGTNEKLFFGSGTQLSVL.

This clone was picked up a small number of times. The rearrangement joins TRBV14 to TRBJ2-7; 7 nucleotides line up with TRBD2. The CDR3 sequence is 15 residues long. V dropped 1 base and J dropped 2; count of bases not matched to a gene: 5. Germline lookup yields CDR1 SGHDN and CDR2 FVKESK. CDR3 region: CASSQGLGLAYEQYF. CDR3 in DNA: TGTGCCAGCAGCCAAGGATTAGGACTAGCCTACGAGCAGTACTTC.

Only a few counts were recorded for this clone. This CDR3 reads CASSRRGRDTQYF. The CDR3 DNA follows: TGTGCCAGCAGCCGGCGGGGAAGAGATACGCAGTATTTT. V usage is TRBV5-6 and J usage is TRBJ2-3, with D perhaps matching TRBD2 (6 bases). This CDR3 is built from 13 residues. The V and J ends lost 4 bases and 5 bases respectively, with 11 bases between them. Germline-derived CDR1 and CDR2 are SGHDT and YYEEEE.

This clone appeared a few times. This chain uses TRBV7-2 with TRBJ2-5; possible D gene TRBD1, 7 bases. The germline V gene has CDR1 SGHTA and CDR2 FQGNSA. CDR3 size: 15 residues. V shed 5 bases and J shed 4 bases, with 17 bases lying between them. The CDR3 reads CASSADRVGGETQYF. CDR3 in DNA: TGTGCCAGCAGCGCAGACAGGGTGGGGGGAGAGACCCAGTACTTC.